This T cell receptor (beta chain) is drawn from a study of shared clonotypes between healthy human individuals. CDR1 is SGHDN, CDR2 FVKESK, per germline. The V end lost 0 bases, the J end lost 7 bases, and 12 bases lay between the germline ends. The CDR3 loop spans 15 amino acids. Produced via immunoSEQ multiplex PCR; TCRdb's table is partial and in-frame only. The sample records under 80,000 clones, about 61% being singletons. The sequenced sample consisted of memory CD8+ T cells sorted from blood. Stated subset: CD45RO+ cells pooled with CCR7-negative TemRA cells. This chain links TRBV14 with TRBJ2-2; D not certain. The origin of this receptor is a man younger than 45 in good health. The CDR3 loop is CASSQDFGFVGELFF. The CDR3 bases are TGTGCCAGCAGCCAAGATTTCGGCTTCGTCGGGGAGCTGTTTTTT.